The 20 T cell receptor beta chains presented below share a single source sample, sequenced in a study of shared clonotypes between healthy human individuals. CD45RO-negative CD8 cells positively selected for CCR7 made up the naive population, which excluded terminally differentiated effector memory CD45RA+ cells. TCRdb's table, derived via immunoSEQ multiplex PCR, lists solely in-frame clones and lacks some. The data hold some 630,000 clones, with 96% observed a single time. The specimen was naive CD8+ T cells sorted from blood. The receptors here all came from a woman in her twenties or thirties in good health.

V and J are TRBV9 and TRBJ2-4; D remains unclear. This CDR3 has 14 residues. Per the germline V gene, CDR1 is SGDLS and CDR2 is YYNGEE. With 0 bases removed from V and 1 base from J, the gap between germline ends came to 5 bases. This CDR3 reads CASSVAEAKNIQYF. CDR3 in DNA: TGTGCCAGCAGCGTAGCGGAGGCCAAAAACATTCAGTACTTC.

The genes are TRBV10-3 and TRBJ2-5; D is possibly TRBD1 (5 bases). This CDR3 spans 19 amino acids. Trimming stripped 2 bases from V and 0 bases from J, with 22 bases between. Germline CDR1 ENHRY, CDR2 SYGVKD. CDR3 loop: CAISESGIETALYQETQYF. The DNA of the CDR3 is TGTGCCATCAGTGAGAGTGGGATAGAGACAGCCCTTTACCAAGAGACCCAGTACTTC.

V is TRBV5-1 and J is TRBJ2-1, with D uncertain. The CDR3 extends over 15 amino acids. Trimming removed 4 bases from V and 0 bases from J, with 11 bases in between. CDR1 and CDR2 from the germline V gene are SGHRS and YFSETQ. The CDR3 bases are TGCGCCAGCAGCGGAGACTTGAGCTCCTACAATGAGCAGTTCTTC. Amino acid sequence: CASSGDLSSYNEQFF.

The chain is built from TRBV5-8 and TRBJ1-6; D call uncertain. The germline CDR1 and CDR2 sequences are SGHTS and YDEGEE. This CDR3 is built from 13 residues. The V end lost 4 bases, the J end lost 6 bases, and 8 bases lay between the germline ends. The CDR3 region has the DNA TGTGCCAGCAGCCAAAGCCCTAATTCACCCCTCCACTTT. It encodes CASSQSPNSPLHF.

CDR3 residues: CASSKVSGSFYTGELFF. For the CDR3, the DNA is TGTGCCAGCAGTAAAGTTAGCGGGAGTTTTTATACCGGGGAGCTGTTTTTT. The chain joins TRBV28 to TRBJ2-2, with 9 positions matching TRBD2. This CDR3 region has 17 residues. The V gene's germline CDR1 is MDHEN and CDR2 SYDVKM. V was pared by 5 bases and J by 5 bases, with 12 bases of the junction left unmatched.

This clone occurred once. The chain carries TRBV13 and TRBJ1-2; D gene uncertain. This CDR3 region has 15 residues. Between the trimmed V and J ends, which lost 1 base and 2 bases, there was a span of 11 bases. The V gene's germline CDR1 is PRHDT and CDR2 FYEKMQ (reference sequence). CDR3 DNA: TGTGCCAGCAGCTTAGCTGACGGCTGGAACTATGGCTACACCTTC. Encoded protein: CASSLADGWNYGYTF.

The chain carries TRBV5-4 and TRBJ2-5; D is unclear. In germline, CDR1 is SGHNT, CDR2 YYREEE (reference sequence). V was cut by 9 bases and J by 5 bases, with 14 bases left in between. CDR3 length: 12 amino acids. CDR3: CATSPGRETQYF. The CDR3 DNA is TGTGCCACCTCCCCCGGTAGGGAGACCCAGTACTTC.

V and J are TRBV6-7 and TRBJ2-7, with unresolved D. TRBV6-7 is reported as an ORF; its role is uncertain. V lost 5 bases to trimming and J lost 4 bases, with 27 bases between them. The CDR3 is made up of 18 amino acids. CDR3 nucleotides: TGTGCCAGCAGTACCCAGCGTTTCCCCAAAAATACAGAGTACGAGCAGTACTTC. Residues: CASSTQRFPKNTEYEQYF.

The V call is TRBV5-6, the J call TRBJ2-1; D is perhaps TRBD1 (6 bases). The ends were cut back, 0 bases at V and 3 bases at J, with 10 bases in the middle. CDR1 and CDR2 (germline): SGHDT, YYEEEE. This CDR3 contains 15 residues. CDR3 nucleotide sequence: TGTGCCAGCAGCTTGGTCCAGGGGCTCTACAATGAGCAGTTCTTC. Its protein is CASSLVQGLYNEQFF.

The chain joins TRBV2 to TRBJ2-7; TRBD1 might be the D (6 bases). CDR3 length: 14 amino acids. The V and J ends lost 9 bases and 0 bases respectively, with 15 bases between them. CDR1 and CDR2 (germline): SNHLY, FYNNEI. In DNA, the CDR3 is TGTGCCAGTTCAACAGGGCAGAGCTCCTACGAGCAGTACTTC. Its translation is CASSTGQSSYEQYF.

This rearrangement joins TRBV13 to TRBJ2-7, with 8 bases matching TRBD2. This CDR3 has 16 amino acids. V trimming: 1 base; J trimming: 2 bases; junction bases outside the gene matches: 7. The germline V gene has CDR1 PRHDT and CDR2 FYEKMQ (reference sequence). The CDR3 loop is CASSLAGAGGPYEQYF. The CDR3 DNA is TGTGCCAGCAGCTTAGCAGGTGCGGGAGGCCCCTACGAGCAGTACTTC. The variable domain in full, completed from reference TRBV13 and TRBJ2-7, reads AAGVIQSPRHLIKEKRETATLKCYPIPRHDTVYWYQQGPGQDPQFLISFYEKMQSDKGSIPDRFSAQQFSDYHSELNMSSLELGDSALYFCASSLAGAGGPYEQYFGPGTRLTVT.

The V call is TRBV13, the J call TRBJ2-7, with a weak D call TRBD2 (6 bases). The V end lost 8 bases, the J end lost 2 bases, and 19 bases lay between the germline ends. Germline CDR1 PRHDT, CDR2 FYEKMQ (reference sequence). This CDR3 contains 15 residues. CDR3: CASAGDSRDTYEQYF. DNA for the CDR3: TGTGCCAGCGCTGGGGATTCGCGGGATACCTACGAGCAGTACTTC. The whole variable domain, remainder taken from reference TRBV13 and TRBJ2-7, is AAGVIQSPRHLIKEKRETATLKCYPIPRHDTVYWYQQGPGQDPQFLISFYEKMQSDKGSIPDRFSAQQFSDYHSELNMSSLELGDSALYFCASAGDSRDTYEQYFGPGTRLTVT.

This chain links TRBV28 with TRBJ2-7, with D perhaps matching TRBD1 or TRBD2 (6 bases each). From germline, CDR1 is MDHEN and CDR2 SYDVKM. The V end lost 5 bases, the J end lost 6 bases, and 29 bases lay between the germline ends. The CDR3 covers 18 residues. CDR3 residues: CASSPEPAVGGHVGEQYF. The DNA for the CDR3 is TGTGCCAGCAGTCCCGAACCCGCGGTGGGGGGCCACGTAGGCGAGCAGTACTTC.

The CDR3 DNA reads TGTGCCAGCAGTTTTCCGTCGGTCTATGGCTACACCTTC. Translation gives CASSFPSVYGYTF. The V gene is TRBV28, the J gene TRBJ1-2, with D uncertain. CDR3 length: 13 residues. V was pared by 3 bases and J by 4 bases, with 9 bases between. Germline V gene lookup returns CDR1 MDHEN and CDR2 SYDVKM.

The chain employs TRBV5-1 and TRBJ2-7; 8 bases are shared with TRBD1. The CDR3 is made up of 15 amino acids. With 0 bases clipped from V and 7 bases from J, the junction kept 9 bases outside the gene matches. Germline values: CDR1 SGHRS, CDR2 YFSETQ. The CDR3 protein is CASSLVPGQVAEQYF. The DNA of the CDR3 is TGCGCCAGCAGCTTGGTTCCGGGACAGGTAGCGGAGCAGTACTTC.

J is TRBJ2-7 and V is TRBV5-1; D not certain. CDR3 length: 14 amino acids. Germline assignment: CDR1 SGHRS and CDR2 YFSETQ. The germline V and J ends were trimmed by 3 bases and 0 bases, with 10 bases remaining between them. This CDR3 reads CASSSLVRSYEQYF. For the CDR3, the DNA is TGCGCCAGCAGCTCCTTGGTGCGCTCCTACGAGCAGTACTTC.

The chain employs TRBV6-1 and TRBJ2-7; TRBD1 aligns across 9 bases. The V gene's germline CDR1 is MNHNS and CDR2 SASEGT. With V trimmed by 3 bases and J by 0 bases, 3 bases remained unmatched. This CDR3 is built from 15 residues. CDR3: CASSDGTGTSYEQYF. The CDR3 DNA follows: TGTGCCAGCAGTGATGGGACAGGGACCTCCTACGAGCAGTACTTC.

This rearrangement joins TRBV7-9 to TRBJ2-7; perhaps TRBD2 as D (5 bases). With 1 base removed from V and 2 bases from J, the gap between germline ends came to 9 bases. CDR1 is SEHNR and CDR2 is FQNEAQ in the germline V gene (reference sequence). CDR3 length equals 14 residues. The CDR3 DNA reads as TGTGCCAGCAGCTTAGGAGGACTCCCCTACGAGCAGTACTTC. This sequence encodes CASSLGGLPYEQYF.

This clone appeared a single time. The rearrangement links TRBV13 to TRBJ2-1; D might be TRBD2 (6 bases). V lost 6 bases and J lost 10, with 28 bases in between. This CDR3 is built from 17 residues. The germline gives CDR1 PRHDT, CDR2 FYEKMQ (reference sequence). The DNA for the CDR3 is TGTGCCAGCAGGCCCCCTCTTCCTTCCGGGACTTCCGGGGAGCAGTTCTTC. This codes for CASRPPLPSGTSGEQFF.

This clone occurred a few times. This chain links TRBV30 with TRBJ1-2; D gene ambiguous. The CDR3 length is 12 residues. The V gene's germline CDR1 is GTSNPN and CDR2 SVGIG (reference sequence). With 2 bases removed from V and 1 base from J, the gap between germline ends came to 5 bases. The CDR3 loop reads CAWSPVNYGYTF. The CDR3 DNA follows: TGTGCCTGGAGTCCAGTTAACTATGGCTACACCTTC.